One and the same sample provided the 22 T cell receptor beta chains below, sequenced in a study of T cells after yellow fever vaccination. TCRdb re-derived calls from the 5' RACE reads in MiXCR, one entry per CDR3 protein. The sample has 300,000 to 400,000 distinct CDR3 sequences, about 11% seen once; the top ten hold over 3%. This specimen was CD4+ T cells sorted from PBMCs, taken 45 days after the yellow fever booster vaccination. The origin of the receptors is a young man who received the YFV17D yellow fever vaccine.

CDR3 nucleotides: TGTGCCAGCAGTCTCGAAGGGAAGTTCGGCCAGCCCCAGCATTTT. Protein: CASSLEGKFGQPQHF. The rearrangement uses TRBV5-5 and TRBJ1-5; D not resolved. Germline CDR1 SGHKS, CDR2 YYEKEE (reference sequence). V dropped 5 bases and J dropped 7 bases, with 19 bases sitting between them. The CDR3 is 15 amino acids.

The gene calls are TRBV6-5 and TRBJ1-6; the match to TRBD1 covers 7 bases. Trimming at V came to 2 bases and at J to 7 bases, leaving 5 bases not matched to a gene. CDR1 is MNHEY, CDR2 SVGAGI, per germline. The CDR3 totals 15 residues. The CDR3 bases are TGTGCCAGCAGTTACGGCGACAGGGCAAATTCACCCCTCCACTTT. As protein: CASSYGDRANSPLHF.

This clonotype was observed a few times. The J gene is TRBJ2-3, the V gene TRBV29-1; either TRBD1 or TRBD2 may supply D (5 bases each). Trimming pared 4 bases from V and 1 base from J, leaving 18 bases between. This CDR3 spans 16 amino acids. Germline V gene lookup returns CDR1 SQVTM and CDR2 ANQGSEA. The chain's CDR3 is CSVGDEGRFGTDTQYF. The DNA for the CDR3 is TGCAGCGTTGGGGATGAGGGGAGATTTGGCACAGATACGCAGTATTTT.

This clonotype appeared a few times. DNA of the CDR3: TGTGCCAGCAGAAAGCCGGGACTAGGCACAGATACGCAGTATTTT. Amino acids: CASRKPGLGTDTQYF. The chain combines TRBV7-2 with TRBJ2-3, with 8 positions matching TRBD2. With V trimmed by 6 bases and J by 1 base, 6 bases remained unmatched. Per germline, CDR1 SGHTA and CDR2 FQGNSA. The CDR3 covers 15 residues. The complete variable domain, with remaining parts taken from reference TRBV7-2 and TRBJ2-3, reads GAGVSQSPSNKVTEKGKDVELRCDPISGHTALYWYRQSLGQGLEFLIYFQGNSAPDKSGLPSDRFSAERTGGSVSTLTIQRTQQEDSAVYLCASRKPGLGTDTQYFGPGTRLTVL.

This chain joins TRBV5-1 and TRBJ2-7; D is ambiguous. Germline CDR1 reads SGHRS; CDR2 reads YFSETQ. The CDR3 is 11 amino acids. V lost 6 bases, J lost 4 bases, and 8 bases lay in between. Here the CDR3 DNA reads TGCGCCAGCAAGGTCGGATACGAGCAGTACTTC. Translated, it gives CASKVGYEQYF. The variable domain in full, completed from reference TRBV5-1 and TRBJ2-7, reads KAGVTQTPRYLIKTRGQQVTLSCSPISGHRSVSWYQQTPGQGLQFLFEYFSETQRNKGNFPGRFSGRQFSNSRSEMNVSTLELGDSALYLCASKVGYEQYFGPGTRLTVT.

At least ten counts were recorded for this clonotype. The V and J genes are TRBV11-2 and TRBJ1-1, with D unclear. CDR1 and CDR2 from the germline V gene are SGHAT and FQNNGV. Deletions cut 0 bases from V and 4 bases from J, with 15 bases between. The CDR3 covers 16 residues. The CDR3 region is CASSLDQGRDLTEAFF. The CDR3 DNA sequence: TGTGCCAGCAGCTTAGACCAAGGACGGGATCTCACTGAAGCTTTCTTT.

This clonotype has ten or more counts. The CDR3 here is CASSQDIQTLSYEQYF. CDR3 nucleotide sequence: TGCGCCAGCAGCCAAGATATACAGACATTATCCTACGAGCAGTACTTC. This chain joins TRBV4-3 and TRBJ2-7; the D is unclear. The CDR3 consists of 16 residues. V lost 0 bases to trimming and J lost 1 base, with 13 bases between them. Per germline, CDR1 LGHNA and CDR2 YSLEER.

The chain is built from TRBV5-5 and TRBJ1-2; D is ambiguous. V was trimmed by 1 base and J by 4 bases, leaving 17 bases between them. The CDR3 has 16 amino acids. Germline V gene data show CDR1 as SGHKS and CDR2 as YYEKEE (reference sequence). The DNA for the CDR3 is TGTGCCAGCAGCTTGCGCAGGCCGGGCATGGGCTATGGCTACACCTTC. Its translation: CASSLRRPGMGYGYTF.

In its sample, this clonotype was seen a few times. The junction shows a germline mismatch at one end, possibly a read error. V gene TRBV4-2 combines with J gene TRBJ2-3; D gene uncertain. CDR3 size: 17 residues. Germline V gene data show CDR1 as LGHNA and CDR2 as YNFKEQ. The CDR3 nucleotides are TGCGCCAGCAGCCAAGATTTGGGCAAGTCTGGCACAGATACGCAGTATTTT. Translating it yields CASSQDLGKSGTDTQYF.

The chain is built from TRBV7-3 and TRBJ2-1, with 8 bases aligning to TRBD2. The CDR3 is made up of 15 amino acids. V dropped 0 bases and J dropped 6; count of bases not matched to a gene: 4. Germline V gives CDR1 SGHTA, CDR2 FQGTGA. The CDR3 reads CASSLTMSGGNEQFF. As DNA, the CDR3 is TGTGCCAGCAGCTTAACGATGAGCGGGGGCAATGAGCAGTTCTTC. Based on the CDR3 plus reference TRBV7-3 and TRBJ2-1, the full variable domain is GAGVSQTPSNKVTEKGKYVELRCDPISGHTALYWYRQSLGQGPEFLIYFQGTGAADDSGLPNDRFFAVRPEGSVSTLKIQRTERGDSAVYLCASSLTMSGGNEQFFGPGTRLTVL.

The gene calls are TRBV5-1 and TRBJ1-2, with TRBD1 identical over 7 bases. Germline trimming cut 0 bases from V and 8 bases from J; bases unmatched to any gene: 16. Germline V gene data show CDR1 as SGHRS and CDR2 as YFSETQ. CDR3 size: 17 residues. CDR3 in amino acids: CASSLAYLTQGRGGYTF. Written as DNA, the CDR3 is TGCGCCAGCAGCTTGGCCTACCTAACACAGGGGAGAGGGGGCTACACCTTC.

J is TRBJ1-2 and V is TRBV9; no definite D call. The CDR3 extends over 13 amino acids. Germline V gene lookup returns CDR1 SGDLS and CDR2 YYNGEE. Trimming shortened V by 0 bases and J by 5 bases, and 8 bases separated the two germline ends. Here the CDR3 reads CASSVGPDYGYTF. CDR3 DNA: TGTGCCAGCAGCGTAGGCCCGGATTATGGCTACACCTTC.

The chain uses TRBV5-5 and TRBJ1-6, with D hard to call. The ends were cut back, 4 bases at V and 10 bases at J, with 12 bases in the middle. This CDR3 is built from 13 residues. CDR1 and CDR2 (germline): SGHKS, YYEKEE (reference sequence). CDR3 nucleotides: TGTGCCAGCAGCCAGGACTTCGGATCACCCCTCCACTTT. Translation gives CASSQDFGSPLHF.

This chain links TRBV5-1 with TRBJ2-7, with D hard to call. Trimming took 4 bases from V and 4 from J, leaving 12 bases between them. Germline CDR1 and CDR2: SGHRS and YFSETQ. The CDR3 extends over 13 amino acids. CDR3 nucleotide sequence: TGCGCCAGCAGCCCCCCTGGGGTTTACGAGCAGTACTTC. The encoded protein is CASSPPGVYEQYF.

This clonotype was detected only a few times. The V gene is TRBV12-3 or TRBV12-4, the J gene TRBJ2-1, with 12 bases matching TRBD2. The J segment lost 0 bases and the V segment lost 2 bases, leaving 5 bases of the junction unmatched. The CDR3 loop spans 18 amino acids. CDR3 DNA sequence: TGTGCCAGCAGTTTAAGGACTAGCGGGGTGAGCTCCTACAATGAGCAGTTCTTC. Protein sequence: CASSLRTSGVSSYNEQFF.

This chain connects TRBV6-5 to TRBJ2-2; 7 positions match TRBD2. There are 17 residues in the CDR3. V trimming: 0 bases; J trimming: 3 bases; junction bases outside the gene matches: 7. The germline gives CDR1 MNHEY, CDR2 SVGAGI. The CDR3 DNA sequence: TGTGCCAGCAGTTACTCGGCGAGGGGAGGGTACACCGGGGAGCTGTTTTTT. Its protein product is CASSYSARGGYTGELFF.

This clonotype has at least ten counts. The chain links TRBV6-1 to TRBJ1-5, with D perhaps TRBD1 (5 bases). V shed 8 bases and J shed 3 bases, with 8 bases lying between them. CDR1 is MNHNS and CDR2 is SASEGT in the germline V gene. The CDR3 is made up of 12 amino acids. DNA of the CDR3: TGTGCCAGCCAGGGTTCCAATCAGCCCCAGCATTTT. As protein: CASQGSNQPQHF.

This rearrangement joins TRBV20-1 to TRBJ1-4, with TRBD1 as a possible D gene (6 bases). Trimming stripped 4 bases from V and 3 bases from J, with 12 bases between. CDR3 size: 14 residues. CDR1 and CDR2 from the germline V gene are DFQATT and SNEGSKA (reference sequence). This CDR3 is CSATLGAANEKLFF. In nucleotides, the CDR3 is TGCAGTGCTACCCTGGGGGCAGCTAATGAAAAACTGTTTTTT.

This clonotype was seen only a few times. The chain links TRBV6-6 to TRBJ1-4; D is uncertain. V lost 7 bases and J lost 8, with 17 bases in between. This CDR3 is built from 14 residues. The germline V gene encodes CDR1 MNHNY and CDR2 SVGAGI (reference sequence). CDR3: CASNLPREGEKLFF. In nucleotides, the CDR3 is TGTGCCAGCAACTTACCTAGGGAAGGCGAAAAACTGTTTTTT.

The chain has TRBV20-1 and TRBJ1-2; D possibly corresponds to TRBD1 (5 bases). Trimming shortened V by 8 bases and J by 2 bases, and 15 bases separated the two germline ends. The germline V gene encodes CDR1 DFQATT and CDR2 SNEGSKA (reference sequence). This CDR3 has 13 amino acids. CDR3 in DNA: TGCAGTCAGGGACGGAGGATCAACTATGGCTACACCTTC. Its translation: CSQGRRINYGYTF.

This sequence joins TRBV5-1 and TRBJ2-2; TRBD1 agrees at 7 bases. V dropped 4 bases and J dropped 5; count of bases not matched to a gene: 11. CDR1 is SGHRS, CDR2 YFSETQ, per germline. This CDR3 region has 16 residues. The chain's CDR3 is CASSGVTGDGTGELFF. The CDR3 DNA reads as TGCGCCAGCAGCGGAGTAACAGGGGATGGGACCGGGGAGCTGTTTTTT. The full variable domain, completed using reference TRBV5-1 and TRBJ2-2, is KAGVTQTPRYLIKTRGQQVTLSCSPISGHRSVSWYQQTPGQGLQFLFEYFSETQRNKGNFPGRFSGRQFSNSRSEMNVSTLELGDSALYLCASSGVTGDGTGELFFGEGSRLTVL.

This clonotype appeared many times. The gene calls are TRBV5-1 and TRBJ2-2; the D is unclear. Germline CDR1 reads SGHRS; CDR2 reads YFSETQ. The CDR3 runs to 16 residues. Trimming cost V 2 bases and J 0 bases, with 11 bases left between them. The CDR3 DNA sequence: TGCGCCAGCAGCTTAAATGTCCCTCCGAACACCGGGGAGCTGTTTTTT. Translation gives CASSLNVPPNTGELFF. The whole variable domain, filled in from reference TRBV5-1 and TRBJ2-2, reads KAGVTQTPRYLIKTRGQQVTLSCSPISGHRSVSWYQQTPGQGLQFLFEYFSETQRNKGNFPGRFSGRQFSNSRSEMNVSTLELGDSALYLCASSLNVPPNTGELFFGEGSRLTVL.